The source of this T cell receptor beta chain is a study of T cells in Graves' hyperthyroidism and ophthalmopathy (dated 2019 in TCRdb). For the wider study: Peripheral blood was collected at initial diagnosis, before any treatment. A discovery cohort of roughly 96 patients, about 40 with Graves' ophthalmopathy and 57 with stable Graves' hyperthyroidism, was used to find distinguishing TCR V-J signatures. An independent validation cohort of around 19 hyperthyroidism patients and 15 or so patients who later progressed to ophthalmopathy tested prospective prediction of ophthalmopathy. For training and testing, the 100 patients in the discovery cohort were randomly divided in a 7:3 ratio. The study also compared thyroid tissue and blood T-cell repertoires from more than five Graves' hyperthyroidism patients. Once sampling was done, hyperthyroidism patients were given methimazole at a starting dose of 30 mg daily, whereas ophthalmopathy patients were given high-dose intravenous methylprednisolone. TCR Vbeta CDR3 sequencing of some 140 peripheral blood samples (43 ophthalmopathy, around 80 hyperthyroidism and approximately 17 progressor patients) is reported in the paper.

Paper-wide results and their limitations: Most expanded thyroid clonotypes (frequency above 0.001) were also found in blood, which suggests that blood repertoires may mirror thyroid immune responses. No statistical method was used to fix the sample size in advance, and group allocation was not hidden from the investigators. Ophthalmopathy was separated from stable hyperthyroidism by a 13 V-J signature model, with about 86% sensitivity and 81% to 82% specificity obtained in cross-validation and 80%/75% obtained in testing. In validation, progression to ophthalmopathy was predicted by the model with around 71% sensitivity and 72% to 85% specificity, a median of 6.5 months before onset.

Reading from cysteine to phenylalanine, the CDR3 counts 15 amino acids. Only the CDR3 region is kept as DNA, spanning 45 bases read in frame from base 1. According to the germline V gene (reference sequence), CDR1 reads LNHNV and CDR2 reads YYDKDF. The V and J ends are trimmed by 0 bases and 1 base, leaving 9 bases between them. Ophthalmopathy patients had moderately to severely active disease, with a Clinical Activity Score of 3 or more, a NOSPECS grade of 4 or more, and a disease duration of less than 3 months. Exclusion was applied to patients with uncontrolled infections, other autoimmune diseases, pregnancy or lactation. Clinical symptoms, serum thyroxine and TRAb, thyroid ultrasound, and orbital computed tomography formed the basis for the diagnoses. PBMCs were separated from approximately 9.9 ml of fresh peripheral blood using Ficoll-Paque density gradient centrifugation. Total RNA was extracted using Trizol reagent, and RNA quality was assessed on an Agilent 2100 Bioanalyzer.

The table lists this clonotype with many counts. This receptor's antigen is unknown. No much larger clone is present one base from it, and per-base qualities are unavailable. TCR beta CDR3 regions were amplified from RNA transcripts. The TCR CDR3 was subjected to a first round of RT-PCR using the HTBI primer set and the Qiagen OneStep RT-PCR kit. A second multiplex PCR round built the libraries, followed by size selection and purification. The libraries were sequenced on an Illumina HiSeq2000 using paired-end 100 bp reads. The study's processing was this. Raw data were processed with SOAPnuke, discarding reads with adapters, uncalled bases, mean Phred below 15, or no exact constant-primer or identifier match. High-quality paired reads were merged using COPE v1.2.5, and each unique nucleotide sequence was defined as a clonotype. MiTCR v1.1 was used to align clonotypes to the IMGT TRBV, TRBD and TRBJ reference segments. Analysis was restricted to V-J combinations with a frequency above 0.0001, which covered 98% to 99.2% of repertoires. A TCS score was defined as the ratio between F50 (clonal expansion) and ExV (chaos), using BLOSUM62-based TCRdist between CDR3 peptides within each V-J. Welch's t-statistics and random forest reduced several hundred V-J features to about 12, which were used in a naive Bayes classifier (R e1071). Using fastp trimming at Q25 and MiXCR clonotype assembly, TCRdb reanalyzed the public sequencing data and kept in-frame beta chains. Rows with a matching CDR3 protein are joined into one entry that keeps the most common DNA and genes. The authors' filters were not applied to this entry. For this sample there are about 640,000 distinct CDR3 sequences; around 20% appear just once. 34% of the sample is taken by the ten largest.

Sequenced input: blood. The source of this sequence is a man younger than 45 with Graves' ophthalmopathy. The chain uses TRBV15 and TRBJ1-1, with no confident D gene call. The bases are TGTGCCACCAGCAGAGATCGGTTGGGGAACACTGAAGCTTTCTTT. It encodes CATSRDRLGNTEAFF.